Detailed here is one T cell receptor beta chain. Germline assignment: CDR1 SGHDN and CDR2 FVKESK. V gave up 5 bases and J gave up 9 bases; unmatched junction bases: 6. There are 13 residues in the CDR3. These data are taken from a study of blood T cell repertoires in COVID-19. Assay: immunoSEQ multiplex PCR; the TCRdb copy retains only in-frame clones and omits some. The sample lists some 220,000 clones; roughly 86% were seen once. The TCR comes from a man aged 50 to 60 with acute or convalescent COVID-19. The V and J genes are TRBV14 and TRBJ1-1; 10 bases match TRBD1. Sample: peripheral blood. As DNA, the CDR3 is TGTGCCAGCAGCGTTGACAGGGGGCTAAAAGCTTTCTTT. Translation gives CASSVDRGLKAFF.